This T cell receptor beta chain came from a study of cytomegalovirus exposure and HLA in healthy donors. In the study overall: Earlier, 150 million to 200 million T cells were analyzed, and 90 million to 140 million unique TCR beta sequences were found among them.

As for this clone: Its antigen is not known.

Study-wide results and caveats: Sequences of the TCR beta chain were said to predict the HLA-A and HLA-B alleles of most subjects accurately. The study found most TCR sequences rare, yet found some public TCRs in many donors.

Per germline, CDR1 MDHEN and CDR2 SYDVKM. CDR3 length: 15 residues. V lost 5 bases and J 2 bases, leaving 16 bases between the germline ends. The study ran its PCR with 60 Vbeta and 13 Jbeta primers. TCRdb keeps only in-frame clones here, not all; method: immunoSEQ multiplex PCR. The repertoire holds nearly 110,000 clones, 60% to 80% seen once, with 2.5% to 3% in the top ten. Specimen: PBMCs. The sequence was collected from a female donor in good health and CMV-seronegative. V usage is TRBV28 and J usage is TRBJ2-7; TRBD1 is a possible D gene (6 bases). The CDR3 region is CASSVESDSAYEQYF. The CDR3 region has the DNA TGTGCCAGCAGTGTAGAATCGGACAGTGCCTACGAGCAGTACTTC. The full variable domain, rest sourced from reference TRBV28 and TRBJ2-7, is DVKVTQSSRYLVKRTGEKVFLECVQDMDHENMFWYRQDPGLGLRLIYFSYDVKMKEKGDIPEGYSVSREKKERFSLILESASTNQTSMYLCASSVESDSAYEQYFGPGTRLTVT.